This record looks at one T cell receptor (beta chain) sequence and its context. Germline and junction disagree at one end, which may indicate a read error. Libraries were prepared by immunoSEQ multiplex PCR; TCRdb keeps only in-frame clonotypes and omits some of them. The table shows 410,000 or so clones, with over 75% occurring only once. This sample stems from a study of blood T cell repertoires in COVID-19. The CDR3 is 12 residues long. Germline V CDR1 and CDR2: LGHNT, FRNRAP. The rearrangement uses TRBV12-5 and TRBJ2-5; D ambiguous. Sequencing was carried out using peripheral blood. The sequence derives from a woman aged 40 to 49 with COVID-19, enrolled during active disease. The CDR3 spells CASGLGAETQYF. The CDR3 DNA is TGTGCTAGTGGCTTGGGTGCGGAGACCCAGTACTTC.